Listed here are 18 T cell receptor beta chains from one sample, sequenced in a study of T-cell reconstitution after alpha-beta-depleted transplantation in children (dated by TCRdb to 2016 to 2017). Preparation of the library involved PCR. The sequencer was an Illumina HiSeq 2500. TCR libraries were prepared with molecular barcoding, using unique molecular identifiers to normalize TCRbeta repertoire quantification. The public reads were reanalyzed by TCRdb: fastp trimming at Q25, MiXCR alignment, in-frame beta chains only. Every distinct CDR3 protein forms one entry, paired with its most common genes and DNA. For this sample the table gives some 600,000 distinct CDR3 sequences, of which around 13% were detected only once. The ten largest clones capture approximately 2% of the sample. The sample's treatment or condition label, in plain terms: allogeneic hematopoietic cell transplantation with graft depleted of TCRalphabeta T cells and CD19 B cells.

The specimen was PBMCs, mostly from graft donor cells, collected 360 days after TCRalphabeta/CD19-depleted stem cell transplant. The receptors originated from a male patient aged 10 to 17 who had a stem cell transplant for acute myeloid leukemia, so the T cells may come from the graft donor.

This rearrangement joins TRBV20-1 to TRBJ2-7, with 7 nucleotides matching TRBD2. Per germline, CDR1 DFQATT and CDR2 SNEGSKA (reference sequence). The trim removed 1 base at V and 0 bases at J, leaving 18 bases unmatched. The CDR3 contains 19 residues. The CDR3 spells CSARGSHGRDAPSSYEQYF. The DNA of the CDR3 is TGCAGTGCTAGAGGATCCCATGGGAGGGACGCCCCTAGCTCCTACGAGCAGTACTTC.

This clonotype was recorded at least ten times. The gene calls are TRBV7-2 and TRBJ2-1; the match to TRBD2 covers 8 bases. The CDR3 loop spans 13 amino acids. V lost 5 bases, J lost 9 bases, and 6 bases stayed unmatched. Germline lookup yields CDR1 SGHTA and CDR2 FQGNSA. The CDR3 nucleotides read TGTGCCAGCAGCCCTCGGGGGGGGTTTGAGCAGTTCTTC. It encodes CASSPRGGFEQFF. Full variable domain (missing parts from reference TRBV7-2 and TRBJ2-1): GAGVSQSPSNKVTEKGKDVELRCDPISGHTALYWYRQSLGQGLEFLIYFQGNSAPDKSGLPSDRFSAERTGGSVSTLTIQRTQQEDSAVYLCASSPRGGFEQFFGPGTRLTVL.

The gene calls are TRBV20-1 and TRBJ2-7; D call uncertain. CDR3 size: 12 residues. Germline CDR1 DFQATT, CDR2 SNEGSKA (reference sequence). V lost 5 bases to trimming and J lost 3 bases, with 11 bases between them. In nucleotides, the CDR3 is TGCAGTGCTGATGGTATTAACTACGAGCAGTACTTC. It translates to CSADGINYEQYF.

This clonotype has ten or more counts. CDR3 DNA: TGTGCCAGCAGTGTCCTCACTCGCACAGATACGCAGTATTTT. Translating it yields CASSVLTRTDTQYF. The rearrangement joins TRBV6-1 to TRBJ2-3; D remains unclear. The CDR3 has 14 residues. Germline assignment: CDR1 MNHNS and CDR2 SASEGT. V lost 4 bases and J 1 base, leaving 9 bases between the germline ends.

This clonotype was picked up many times. The CDR3 here is CASSFREGEQFF. DNA for the CDR3: TGCGCCAGCAGCTTCCGGGAGGGCGAGCAGTTCTTC. The rearrangement links TRBV5-1 to TRBJ2-1; 8 bases match TRBD2. After removal of 2 bases from V and 10 bases from J, the junction contained 2 bases not matched to a gene. From germline, CDR1 is SGHRS and CDR2 YFSETQ. CDR3 length: 12 amino acids.

This sequence joins TRBV7-2 and TRBJ2-2; no reliable D call. CDR3 size: 14 residues. Germline CDR1 SGHTA, CDR2 FQGNSA. V lost 6 bases, J lost 2 bases, and 10 bases lay in between. The CDR3 DNA reads as TGTGCCAGCAGTTTTCCGGCCAACACCGGGGAGCTGTTTTTT. It is translated as CASSFPANTGELFF.

This clonotype came up many times. J is TRBJ2-7 and V is TRBV9, with 11 positions matching TRBD1. Germline-derived CDR1 and CDR2 are SGDLS and YYNGEE. The CDR3 consists of 14 residues. V lost 4 bases, J lost 6 bases, and 6 bases stayed unmatched. The CDR3 reads CASSPGQGAPEQYF. The DNA for the CDR3 is TGTGCCAGCAGCCCAGGACAGGGGGCCCCCGAGCAGTACTTC.

This clonotype was seen only a few times. The chain is built from TRBV5-1 and TRBJ2-1, with TRBD2 matching 7 bases. The germline gives CDR1 SGHRS, CDR2 YFSETQ. This CDR3 comprises 18 residues. The V segment lost 4 bases and the J segment 0 bases; nucleotides outside the gene matches: 13. CDR3 nucleotide sequence: TGCGCCAGCAGCCCCCATATCACGGGAGGAAGCTCCTACAATGAGCAGTTCTTC. Protein: CASSPHITGGSSYNEQFF.

This clonotype was seen a handful of times. J is TRBJ2-7 and V is TRBV19; the D is unclear. Trimming took 6 bases from V and 4 from J, leaving 7 bases between them. The CDR3 spans 11 residues. The germline CDR1 and CDR2 sequences are LNHDA and SQIVND (reference sequence). CDR3 sequence reads: CASRSRYEQYF. The CDR3, as DNA: TGTGCCAGTAGATCGCGATACGAGCAGTACTTC.

This clonotype was seen ten or more times. This chain uses TRBV7-2 with TRBJ2-7; TRBD1 is a possible D gene (5 bases). Trimming removed 0 bases from V and 2 bases from J, with 11 bases in between. The CDR3 runs to 15 residues. The germline V gene has CDR1 SGHTA and CDR2 FQGNSA. The CDR3 DNA sequence: TGTGCCAGCAGCTTAGCGAACCAGGGTACCTACGAGCAGTACTTC. Protein product: CASSLANQGTYEQYF.

The chain carries TRBV11-1 and TRBJ2-7; 8 bases line up with TRBD1. Trimming removed 2 bases from V and 2 bases from J; junction bases left unmatched: 17. CDR3 size: 19 residues. Looked up from germline, CDR1 is SGHAT and CDR2 is FQDESV (reference sequence). The CDR3 sequence: CASSLLGGGQGTTAYEQYF. CDR3 nucleotides: TGTGCCAGCAGCTTATTAGGGGGAGGACAGGGAACGACAGCCTACGAGCAGTACTTC.

This clonotype was seen a handful of times. The CDR3 region has the DNA TGTGCCAGCAGCCAAGACACAGGGGGTTGGACAGATACGCAGTATTTT. Its translation is CASSQDTGGWTDTQYF. The chain recombines TRBV4-2 with TRBJ2-3; 8 bases agree with TRBD1. V dropped 0 bases and J dropped 3; count of bases not matched to a gene: 5. The length of the CDR3 is 16 residues. Per the germline V gene, CDR1 is LGHNA and CDR2 is YNFKEQ.

The gene calls are TRBV7-8 and TRBJ2-7; 13 bases line up with TRBD2. The ends lost 2 bases at V and 4 bases at J; junction bases unmatched: 8. The CDR3 runs 17 residues. Germline loops: CDR1 SGHVS, CDR2 FQNEAQ. CDR3 region: CASSLPIPGLAGYEQYF. The DNA of the CDR3 is TGTGCCAGCAGCTTACCCATACCGGGACTAGCGGGGTACGAGCAGTACTTC.

V and J are TRBV14 and TRBJ1-2; D not resolved. CDR3 length: 15 amino acids. The V end was cut by 0 bases, the J end by 2 bases, with 10 bases between. Germline V gene lookup returns CDR1 SGHDN and CDR2 FVKESK. DNA for the CDR3: TGTGCCAGCAGCCAAGATCCAGCGGGGAACTATGGCTACACCTTC. Its protein product is CASSQDPAGNYGYTF. Based on the CDR3 plus reference TRBV14 and TRBJ1-2, the full variable domain is EAGVTQFPSHSVIEKGQTVTLRCDPISGHDNLYWYRRVMGKEIKFLLHFVKESKQDESGMPNNRFLAERTGGTYSTLKVQPAELEDSGVYFCASSQDPAGNYGYTFGSGTRLTVV.

The table lists this clonotype with a few counts. The chain employs TRBV5-5 and TRBJ2-1; D may correspond to TRBD1 or TRBD2 (5 bases each). From germline, CDR1 is SGHKS and CDR2 YYEKEE (reference sequence). The CDR3 contains 16 residues. Trimming removed 4 bases from V and 2 bases from J, with 16 bases in between. The CDR3 is CASSRDLARTYNEQFF. CDR3 coding DNA: TGTGCCAGCAGCCGGGACCTAGCCCGAACCTACAATGAGCAGTTCTTC.

V is TRBV12-3 or TRBV12-4 and J is TRBJ2-5, with 9 nucleotides matching TRBD1. J lost 3 bases, V lost 5 bases, and 10 bases had no gene match. The length of the CDR3 is 16 residues. DNA for the CDR3: TGTGCCAGCAGTCCTTATCCGGGACAGGGTAAAGAGACCCAGTACTTC. Translated, it gives CASSPYPGQGKETQYF.

This clonotype was observed many times. The V gene is TRBV7-2, the J gene TRBJ1-3; 7 bases align to TRBD1. Losses at the gene ends were 5 bases for V and 0 bases for J; bases not matched to a gene: 10. CDR1 and CDR2 from the germline V gene are SGHTA and FQGNSA. The length of the CDR3 is 17 residues. The CDR3 here is CASSPRQGLSSGNTIYF. CDR3 nucleotide sequence: TGTGCCAGCAGCCCCCGACAGGGCCTGAGCTCTGGAAACACCATATATTTT.

There are a few counts of this clonotype. J is TRBJ2-2 and V is TRBV19; D may correspond to TRBD1 or TRBD2 (5 bases each). The CDR3 totals 16 residues. Looked up from germline, CDR1 is LNHDA and CDR2 is SQIVND (reference sequence). Between the trimmed V and J ends, which lost 7 bases and 0 bases, there was a span of 15 bases. Here the CDR3 reads CASTSNGGSNTGELFF. In nucleotides, the CDR3 is TGTGCCAGTACCTCAAATGGGGGATCGAACACCGGGGAGCTGTTTTTT.